These 5 T cell receptor beta chains came from one sample sequenced in a study of early T cells in non-severe SARS-CoV-2 infection. A single record per CDR3 protein comes from TCRdb applying MiXCR to the 5' RACE reads. The table has some 77,000 distinct CDR3 sequences, about 17% seen once; the top ten hold around 2.6%. Sequences were obtained from whole blood. The receptors were gathered from an adult who was a healthcare worker with PCR-confirmed SARS-CoV-2 infection or an uninfected control (not recorded which).

This clonotype occurred many times. The rearrangement joins TRBV2 to TRBJ1-5; no firm D call. V was trimmed by 6 bases and J by 1 base, leaving 10 bases between them. Germline V CDR1 and CDR2: SNHLY, FYNNEI. This CDR3 is 14 amino acids long. The CDR3 region is CASRDGLSNQPQHF. Written as DNA, the CDR3 is TGTGCCAGCAGGGATGGACTGAGCAATCAGCCCCAGCATTTT. The full variable domain, in which reference TRBV2 and TRBJ1-5 provide the parts outside the CDR3, is EPEVTQTPSHQVTQMGQEVILRCVPISNHLYFYWYRQILGQKVEFLVSFYNNEISEKSEIFDDQFSVERPDGSNFTLKIRSTKLEDSAMYFCASRDGLSNQPQHFGDGTRLSIL.

This clonotype was picked up a small number of times. The chain couples TRBV5-4 to TRBJ2-5; D gene ambiguous. Trimming stripped 4 bases from V and 5 bases from J, with 9 bases between. Per the germline V gene, CDR1 is SGHNT and CDR2 is YYREEE (reference sequence). The CDR3 loop spans 12 amino acids. The CDR3 coding sequence is TGTGCCAGCAGCGTAGAGTCGGAGACCCAGTACTTC. Translated: CASSVESETQYF.

This clonotype was picked up a small number of times. The chain uses TRBV19 and TRBJ1-2; no clear D. V lost 2 bases and J lost 7, with 17 bases in between. Germline V gene lookup returns CDR1 LNHDA and CDR2 SQIVND (reference sequence). This CDR3 contains 15 residues. The CDR3 is CASSIFVGMTGGYTF. CDR3 DNA: TGTGCCAGTAGTATATTCGTAGGGATGACGGGTGGCTACACCTTC.

This clonotype has only a few counts. This chain joins TRBV19 and TRBJ1-5; D is undetermined. This CDR3 has 15 amino acids. Trimming pared 11 bases from V and 1 base from J, leaving 18 bases between. The germline V gene has CDR1 LNHDA and CDR2 SQIVND (reference sequence). The CDR3 spells CASRGYLGSNQPQHF. The CDR3 nucleotides are TGTGCCTCCCGCGGGTACCTCGGAAGCAATCAGCCCCAGCATTTT.

In this sample, this clonotype turned up a few times. This chain joins TRBV7-3 and TRBJ2-1, with 8 bases that match TRBD2. The germline CDR1 and CDR2 sequences are SGHTA and FQGTGA. V lost 5 bases and J lost 15; bases outside the gene matches: 9. The CDR3 extends over 12 amino acids. Here the CDR3 DNA reads TGTGCCAGCAGCCCCGACGGGGGACTAGGGTTCTTC. Protein product: CASSPDGGLGFF.